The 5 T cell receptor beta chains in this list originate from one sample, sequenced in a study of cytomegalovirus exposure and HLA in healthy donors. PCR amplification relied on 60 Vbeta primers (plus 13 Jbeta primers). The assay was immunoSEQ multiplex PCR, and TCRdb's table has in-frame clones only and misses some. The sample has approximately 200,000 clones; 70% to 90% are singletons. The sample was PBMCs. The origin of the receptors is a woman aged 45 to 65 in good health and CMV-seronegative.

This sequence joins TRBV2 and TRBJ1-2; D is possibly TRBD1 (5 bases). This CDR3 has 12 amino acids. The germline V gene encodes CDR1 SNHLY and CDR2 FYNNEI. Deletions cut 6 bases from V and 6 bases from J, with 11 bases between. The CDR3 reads CASRGPRDGYTF. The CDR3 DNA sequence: TGTGCCAGCAGGGGGCCTCGGGATGGCTACACCTTC.

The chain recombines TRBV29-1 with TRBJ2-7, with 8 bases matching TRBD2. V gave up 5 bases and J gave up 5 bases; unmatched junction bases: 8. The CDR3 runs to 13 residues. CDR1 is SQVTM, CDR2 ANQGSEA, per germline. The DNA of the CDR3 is TGCAGCGTTCCAGCGGGAGCGGGGCACGAGCAGTACTTC. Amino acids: CSVPAGAGHEQYF.

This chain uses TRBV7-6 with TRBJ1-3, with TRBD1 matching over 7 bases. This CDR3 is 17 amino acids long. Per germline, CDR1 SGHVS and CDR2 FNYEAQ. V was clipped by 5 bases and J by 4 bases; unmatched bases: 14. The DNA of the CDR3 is TGTGCCAGCAGCCTAGGGGGCCTGGGGCCACTCGGAAACACCATATATTTT. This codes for CASSLGGLGPLGNTIYF.

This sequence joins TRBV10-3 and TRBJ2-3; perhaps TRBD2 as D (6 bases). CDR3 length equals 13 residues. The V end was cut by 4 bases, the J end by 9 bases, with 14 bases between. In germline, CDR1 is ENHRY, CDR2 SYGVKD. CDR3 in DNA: TGTGCCATCAGTGGACTAGGGGTAGAGACGCAGTATTTT. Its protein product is CAISGLGVETQYF.

Written as DNA, the CDR3 is TGTGCCTGGAGTCCATCGGACAGGCGCTCTGGGGCCAACGTCCTGACTTTC. This encodes CAWSPSDRRSGANVLTF. This rearrangement joins TRBV30 to TRBJ2-6; 7 nucleotides align to TRBD1. V was pared by 2 bases and J by 0 bases, with 7 bases of the junction left unmatched. The CDR3 length is 17 residues. Germline V lookup: CDR1 GTSNPN, CDR2 SVGIG (reference sequence).